This T cell receptor beta chain emerged from a study of shared clonotypes between healthy human individuals. Naive CD8 cells, CD45RO-negative and positively selected for CCR7, excluded terminally differentiated effector memory CD45RA+ cells. The study drew all its donors from Caucasian adults living in Nashville, Tennessee. In regard to this clone: Antigen: not known.

The V gene's germline CDR1 is SNHLY and CDR2 FYNNEI. This CDR3 spans 13 amino acids. Trimming removed 5 bases at V and 0 bases at J, with 8 bases between. Assay: immunoSEQ multiplex PCR; the TCRdb copy retains only in-frame clones and omits some. The table records hundreds of thousands of clones, about 96% of them present only once. Study outcomes and limitations: Unshared clonotypes carried lower generation probabilities than those common to all four donors.

V usage is TRBV2 and J usage is TRBJ2-7; maybe TRBD1 (6 bases). The sample comprised naive CD8+ T cells sorted from blood. The TCR comes from a young woman in good health. This chain's CDR3 is CASSTGYSYEQYF. CDR3 in DNA: TGTGCCAGCAGTACAGGGTACTCCTACGAGCAGTACTTC.